These T cell receptor beta chains were read from a single sample in a study of shared clonotypes between healthy human individuals. Sequencing used immunoSEQ multiplex PCR; TCRdb keeps in-frame clones, though not all of them. The top ten clones hold about 0.4% of a sample with about 1.5 million clones, approximately 98% of them seen once. Sequenced: naive CD4+ T cells sorted from blood. These receptors all come from a man younger than 40 in good health. Both conserved end residues are part of each CDR3. The D gene is left open where the match is weak. Size is stated for part of the rows, as once, few or many counts, or as a class when the clone is expanded.

CDR3aa: CAWSLSYEQYF; CDR3nt: TGTGCCTGGAGTCTGTCCTACGAGCAGTACTTC; d_gene: NA; abundance: NA; j_gene: TRBJ2-7; v_gene: TRBV30
CDR3aa: CASSEVVGSGANTGELFF; CDR3nt: TGTGCCAGCAGTGAAGTCGTCGGTAGCGGGGCGAACACCGGGGAGCTGTTTTTT; d_gene: TRBD2; abundance: NA; j_gene: TRBJ2-2; v_gene: TRBV6-4
CDR3aa: CATSRDKGWGQPQHF; CDR3nt: TGTGCCACCAGCAGAGACAAGGGTTGGGGTCAGCCCCAGCATTTT; d_gene: NA; abundance: NA; j_gene: TRBJ1-5; v_gene: TRBV15
CDR3aa: CASGAGLSYEQYF; CDR3nt: TGTGCCAGCGGGGCGGGACTATCCTACGAGCAGTACTTC; d_gene: TRBD2; abundance: NA; j_gene: TRBJ2-7; v_gene: TRBV2
CDR3aa: CASSLPSWTGPTEAFF; CDR3nt: TGTGCCAGCAGTTTACCCTCATGGACAGGGCCCACTGAAGCTTTCTTT; d_gene: TRBD1; abundance: NA; j_gene: TRBJ1-1; v_gene: TRBV28
CDR3aa: CASSVQGASYNEQFF; CDR3nt: TGTGCCAGCAGTGTACAGGGGGCCTCCTACAATGAGCAGTTCTTC; d_gene: TRBD1; abundance: NA; j_gene: TRBJ2-1; v_gene: TRBV28
CDR3aa: CSVESSGNVETQYF; CDR3nt: TGCAGCGTTGAGAGTAGCGGGAACGTGGAGACCCAGTACTTC; d_gene: TRBD2; abundance: NA; j_gene: TRBJ2-5; v_gene: TRBV29-1
CDR3aa: CASSIVPHRNSNQPQHF; CDR3nt: TGTGCCAGTAGTATAGTCCCCCACCGTAATAGCAATCAGCCCCAGCATTTT; d_gene: NA; abundance: NA; j_gene: TRBJ1-5; v_gene: TRBV19
CDR3aa: CASSLLLTGGNEQYF; CDR3nt: TGTGCCAGCAGCTTACTACTGACAGGGGGCAACGAGCAGTACTTC; d_gene: TRBD1; abundance: NA; j_gene: TRBJ2-7; v_gene: TRBV5-5
CDR3aa: CAGTQTSGRLDEQYF; CDR3nt: TGCGCCGGTACCCAAACTAGCGGGAGATTAGACGAGCAGTACTTC; d_gene: TRBD2; abundance: NA; j_gene: TRBJ2-7; v_gene: TRBV10-1
CDR3aa: CSVEAEGARSGANVLTF; CDR3nt: TGCAGCGTTGAAGCGGAGGGGGCCCGATCTGGGGCCAACGTCCTGACTTTC; d_gene: NA; abundance: NA; j_gene: TRBJ2-6; v_gene: TRBV29-1
CDR3aa: CASSSRTGEVGELFF; CDR3nt: TGTGCCAGCAGCTCCCGGACAGGGGAGGTTGGGGAGCTGTTTTTT; d_gene: TRBD1; abundance: NA; j_gene: TRBJ2-2; v_gene: TRBV5-8
CDR3aa: CSVANSGSYEQYF; CDR3nt: TGCAGCGTTGCTAACAGCGGCTCCTACGAGCAGTACTTC; d_gene: NA; abundance: NA; j_gene: TRBJ2-7; v_gene: TRBV29-1
CDR3aa: CASSSLTLTSGIYNEQFF; CDR3nt: TGTGCCAGCAGCTCCCTCACTTTAACTAGCGGAATCTACAATGAGCAGTTCTTC; d_gene: TRBD2; abundance: NA; j_gene: TRBJ2-1; v_gene: TRBV7-8
CDR3aa: CASSYGGNTDTQYF; CDR3nt: TGTGCCAGCAGCTACGGAGGGAACACAGATACGCAGTATTTT; d_gene: NA; abundance: NA; j_gene: TRBJ2-3; v_gene: TRBV5-6
CDR3aa: CASTVGAFSLRGEQFF; CDR3nt: TGCGCCAGCACCGTCGGCGCGTTTAGTCTCCGGGGTGAGCAGTTCTTC; d_gene: NA; abundance: NA; j_gene: TRBJ2-1; v_gene: TRBV5-1
CDR3aa: CASSQDGAGGLIKPQHF; CDR3nt: TGCGCCAGCAGCCAAGACGGGGCAGGGGGCCTTATAAAGCCCCAGCATTTT; d_gene: TRBD1; abundance: NA; j_gene: TRBJ1-5; v_gene: TRBV4-1
CDR3aa: CASSIGTGGPGNTIYF; CDR3nt: TGTGCCAGTAGTATCGGGACAGGGGGACCTGGAAACACCATATATTTT; d_gene: TRBD1; abundance: NA; j_gene: TRBJ1-3; v_gene: TRBV19
CDR3aa: CASSVVQNSYEQYF; CDR3nt: TGTGCCAGCAGCGTAGTTCAGAACTCCTACGAGCAGTACTTC; d_gene: NA; abundance: NA; j_gene: TRBJ2-7; v_gene: TRBV9
CDR3aa: CASRFDPLGYNEQFF; CDR3nt: TGTGCCAGCAGGTTCGACCCCTTGGGTTACAATGAGCAGTTCTTC; d_gene: NA; abundance: NA; j_gene: TRBJ2-1; v_gene: TRBV5-5
CDR3aa: CASSTGSPNGIQYF; CDR3nt: TGTGCCAGCAGTACCGGAAGCCCAAACGGCATTCAGTACTTC; d_gene: NA; abundance: NA; j_gene: TRBJ2-4; v_gene: TRBV6-5
CDR3aa: CASSPGAGGYYGYTF; CDR3nt: TGTGCCAGCTCACCAGGAGCAGGGGGATACTATGGCTACACCTTC; d_gene: TRBD1; abundance: few; j_gene: TRBJ1-2; v_gene: TRBV18
CDR3aa: CASSLESTDTQYF; CDR3nt: TGCGCCAGCAGCCTCGAAAGCACAGATACGCAGTATTTT; d_gene: NA; abundance: NA; j_gene: TRBJ2-3; v_gene: TRBV5-1
CDR3aa: CASNKGGPDYNEQFF; CDR3nt: TGTGCCAGCAACAAAGGAGGACCGGACTACAATGAGCAGTTCTTC; d_gene: NA; abundance: NA; j_gene: TRBJ2-1; v_gene: TRBV27
CDR3aa: CAISDRMATGANVLTF; CDR3nt: TGTGCCATCAGTGATCGGATGGCAACTGGGGCCAACGTCCTGACTTTC; d_gene: NA; abundance: once; j_gene: TRBJ2-6; v_gene: TRBV10-3
CDR3aa: CATSKGGGGSSYEQYF; CDR3nt: TGTGCCACCAGCAAGGGCGGAGGGGGCAGTTCCTACGAGCAGTACTTC; d_gene: NA; abundance: NA; j_gene: TRBJ2-7; v_gene: TRBV15
CDR3aa: CASSLGDRVYNEQFF; CDR3nt: TGTGCCAGCAGCTTAGGCGACAGGGTTTACAATGAGCAGTTCTTC; d_gene: TRBD1; abundance: NA; j_gene: TRBJ2-1; v_gene: TRBV7-9
CDR3aa: CASSLDHEQYF; CDR3nt: TGTGCCAGCAGCTTGGACCACGAGCAGTACTTC; d_gene: NA; abundance: NA; j_gene: TRBJ2-7; v_gene: TRBV5-4
CDR3aa: CASSLEVGFATEQYF; CDR3nt: TGTGCCAGCAGCTTGGAGGTCGGTTTTGCGACCGAGCAGTACTTC; d_gene: NA; abundance: NA; j_gene: TRBJ2-7; v_gene: TRBV5-6
CDR3aa: CASSPGTSGRASYEQYF; CDR3nt: TGTGCCAGCAGCCCCGGGACTAGCGGGAGGGCCTCCTACGAGCAGTACTTC; d_gene: TRBD2; abundance: NA; j_gene: TRBJ2-7; v_gene: TRBV5-4
CDR3aa: CASSQSASGRFYNEQFF; CDR3nt: TGCGCCAGCAGCCAATCGGCTAGCGGGCGTTTTTACAATGAGCAGTTCTTC; d_gene: TRBD2; abundance: NA; j_gene: TRBJ2-1; v_gene: TRBV4-1
CDR3aa: CASRAGTTSNYGYTF; CDR3nt: TGTGCCAGCAGGGCCGGGACAACTTCTAACTATGGCTACACCTTC; d_gene: NA; abundance: NA; j_gene: TRBJ1-2; v_gene: TRBV28
CDR3aa: CASSLNDDEQYF; CDR3nt: TGTGCCAGCAGTCTAAACGACGACGAGCAGTACTTC; d_gene: NA; abundance: NA; j_gene: TRBJ2-7; v_gene: TRBV28
CDR3aa: CSVEVLPYEQYF; CDR3nt: TGCAGCGTTGAAGTGCTCCCCTACGAGCAGTACTTC; d_gene: NA; abundance: NA; j_gene: TRBJ2-7; v_gene: TRBV29-1
CDR3aa: CASSLTPGGFEQFF; CDR3nt: TGTGCCAGCAGTTTAACCCCTGGAGGTTTTGAGCAGTTCTTC; d_gene: NA; abundance: NA; j_gene: TRBJ2-1; v_gene: TRBV27
CDR3aa: CASSVGQPRAQYF; CDR3nt: TGTGCCAGCAGCGTAGGACAGCCAAGGGCCCAGTACTTC; d_gene: NA; abundance: NA; j_gene: TRBJ2-5; v_gene: TRBV5-4